This entry features one T cell receptor (beta chain) sequence. This specimen comes from a study of blood T cell repertoires in COVID-19. Study-wide background: Both acute and convalescent COVID-19 samples were obtained from the United States, Italy and Spain. In each case, the material was cDNA or gDNA derived from T cells, B-cell-depleted T cells, or PBMCs.

How the authors handled the data: Reference gene primers were amplified, and this amplification served to estimate nucleated cell counts. Data came from immunoSEQ multiplex PCR; TCRdb stores just in-frame clones and leaves some out. Clone size and V and J calls were adopted from that table, with D and trimming inferred from the DNA. The table includes 180,000 or so clones, about 86% detected once. Trimming cost V 4 bases and J 3 bases; bases outside gene matches: 11. Germline V lookup: CDR1 LGHDT, CDR2 YNNKEL (reference sequence). This CDR3 is 18 amino acids long. Sequenced material: peripheral blood. The chain employs TRBV3-1 (or the pseudogene TRBV3-2) and TRBJ1-4; 10 nucleotides agree with TRBD1. The sequence came from a man aged 55 to 70 with acute or convalescent COVID-19. CDR3 sequence: CASSLRTGGWSANEKLFF. The CDR3 region has the DNA TGTGCCAGCAGCCTCCGGACAGGGGGTTGGTCAGCTAATGAAAAACTGTTTTTT.